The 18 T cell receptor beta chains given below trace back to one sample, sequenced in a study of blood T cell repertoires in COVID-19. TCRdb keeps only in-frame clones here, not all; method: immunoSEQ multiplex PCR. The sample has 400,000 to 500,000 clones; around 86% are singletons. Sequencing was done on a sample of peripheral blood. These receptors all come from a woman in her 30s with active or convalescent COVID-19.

The CDR3 protein is CASSRKTVHNQPQHF. The CDR3 nucleotides are TGTGCCAGTAGTCGGAAGACAGTTCACAATCAGCCCCAGCATTTT. The chain carries TRBV19 and TRBJ1-5; a possible D gene is TRBD1 (5 bases). Germline V lookup: CDR1 LNHDA, CDR2 SQIVND (reference sequence). The V gene lost 5 bases and the J gene lost 3 bases, with 14 bases spanning the gap. This CDR3 is built from 15 residues.

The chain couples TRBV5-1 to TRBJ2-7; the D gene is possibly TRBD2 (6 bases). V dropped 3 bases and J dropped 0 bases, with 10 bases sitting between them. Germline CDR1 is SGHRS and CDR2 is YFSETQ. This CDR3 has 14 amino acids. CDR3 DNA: TGCGCCAGCAGCTCGGCGGGGAGCTCCTACGAGCAGTACTTC. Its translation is CASSSAGSSYEQYF. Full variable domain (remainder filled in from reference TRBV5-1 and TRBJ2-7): KAGVTQTPRYLIKTRGQQVTLSCSPISGHRSVSWYQQTPGQGLQFLFEYFSETQRNKGNFPGRFSGRQFSNSRSEMNVSTLELGDSALYLCASSSAGSSYEQYFGPGTRLTVT.

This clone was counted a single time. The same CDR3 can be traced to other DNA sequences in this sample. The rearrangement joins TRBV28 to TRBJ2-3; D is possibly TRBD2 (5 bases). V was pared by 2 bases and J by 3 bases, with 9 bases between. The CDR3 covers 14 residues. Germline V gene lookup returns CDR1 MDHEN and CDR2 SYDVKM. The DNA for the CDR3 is TGTGCCAGCAGTTTACCGGGCGGGACAGATACGCAGTATTTT. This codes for CASSLPGGTDTQYF.

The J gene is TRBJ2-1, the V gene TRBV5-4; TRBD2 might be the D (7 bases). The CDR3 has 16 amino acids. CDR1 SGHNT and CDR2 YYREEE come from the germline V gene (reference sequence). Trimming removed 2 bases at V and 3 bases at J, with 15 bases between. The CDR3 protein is CASSFRAGAVYNEQFF. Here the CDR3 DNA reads TGTGCCAGCAGCTTCAGGGCGGGGGCCGTCTACAATGAGCAGTTCTTC.

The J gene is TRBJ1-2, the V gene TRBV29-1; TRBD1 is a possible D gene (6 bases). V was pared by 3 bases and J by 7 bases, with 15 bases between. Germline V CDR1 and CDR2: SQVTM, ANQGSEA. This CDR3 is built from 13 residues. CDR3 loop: CSVEVTGSSGYTF. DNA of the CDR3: TGCAGCGTTGAGGTTACAGGGTCATCTGGCTACACCTTC.

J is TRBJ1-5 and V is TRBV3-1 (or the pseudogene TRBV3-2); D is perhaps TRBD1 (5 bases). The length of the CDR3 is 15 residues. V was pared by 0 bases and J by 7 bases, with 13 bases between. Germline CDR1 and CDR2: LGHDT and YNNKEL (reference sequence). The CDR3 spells CASSQEPGFGQPQHF. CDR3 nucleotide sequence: TGTGCCAGCAGCCAAGAACCAGGGTTCGGACAGCCCCAGCATTTT.

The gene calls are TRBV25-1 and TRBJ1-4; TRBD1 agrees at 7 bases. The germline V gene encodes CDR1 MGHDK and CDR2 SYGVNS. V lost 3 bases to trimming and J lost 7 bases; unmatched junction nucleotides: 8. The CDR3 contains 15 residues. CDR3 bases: TGTGCCAGCAGTGAGCGTGGACAGGTATCTGAAAAACTGTTTTTT. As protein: CASSERGQVSEKLFF.

The CDR3 coding sequence is TGTGCCAGCAGGAACAGGGGAAGCTCCTACGAGCAGTACTTC. Amino acid sequence: CASRNRGSSYEQYF. V gene TRBV6-5 combines with J gene TRBJ2-7; 7 nucleotides line up with TRBD1. The CDR3 contains 14 residues. Germline V gene data show CDR1 as MNHEY and CDR2 as SVGAGI. V lost 6 bases to trimming and J lost 0 bases; unmatched junction nucleotides: 5.

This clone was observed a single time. The CDR3 coding sequence is TGTGCCAGCCACGGTGGGGCGGCTAATGAAAAACTGTTTTTT. Its protein product is CASHGGAANEKLFF. The rearrangement joins TRBV7-9 to TRBJ1-4; perhaps TRBD1 as D (5 bases). CDR1 is SEHNR and CDR2 is FQNEAQ in the germline V gene (reference sequence). The germline V and J ends were trimmed by 8 bases and 3 bases, with 13 bases remaining between them. This CDR3 region has 14 residues.

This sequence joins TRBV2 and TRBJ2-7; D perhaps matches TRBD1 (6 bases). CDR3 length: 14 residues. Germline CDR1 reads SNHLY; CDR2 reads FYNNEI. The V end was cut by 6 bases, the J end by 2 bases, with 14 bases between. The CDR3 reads CASSEDSLPYEQYF. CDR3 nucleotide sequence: TGTGCCAGCAGCGAGGACAGTTTACCCTACGAGCAGTACTTC.

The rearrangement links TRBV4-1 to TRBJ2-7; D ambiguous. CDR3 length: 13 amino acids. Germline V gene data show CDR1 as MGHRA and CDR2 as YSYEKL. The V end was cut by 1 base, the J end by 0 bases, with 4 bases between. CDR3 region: CASSQGLSYEQYF. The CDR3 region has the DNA TGCGCCAGCAGCCAAGGTCTCTCCTACGAGCAGTACTTC.

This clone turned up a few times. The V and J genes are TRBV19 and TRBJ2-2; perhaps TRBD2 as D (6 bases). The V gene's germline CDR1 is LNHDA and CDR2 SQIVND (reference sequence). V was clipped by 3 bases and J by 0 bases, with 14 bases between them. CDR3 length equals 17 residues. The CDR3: CASSILREPANTGELFF. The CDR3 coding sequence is TGTGCCAGTAGTATCTTACGGGAGCCCGCGAACACCGGGGAGCTGTTTTTT.

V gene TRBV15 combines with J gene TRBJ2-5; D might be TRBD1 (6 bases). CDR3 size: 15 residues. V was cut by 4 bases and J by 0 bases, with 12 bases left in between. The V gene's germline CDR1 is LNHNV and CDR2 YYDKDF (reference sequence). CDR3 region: CATSTRDNYQETQYF. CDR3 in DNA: TGTGCCACCAGCACCCGGGACAATTACCAAGAGACCCAGTACTTC.

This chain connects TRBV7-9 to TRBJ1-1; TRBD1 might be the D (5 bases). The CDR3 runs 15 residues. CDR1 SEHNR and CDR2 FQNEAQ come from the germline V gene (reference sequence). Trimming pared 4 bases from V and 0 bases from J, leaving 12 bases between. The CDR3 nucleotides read TGTGCCAGCAGCTCCCTAGAGGACATGAACACTGAAGCTTTCTTT. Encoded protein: CASSSLEDMNTEAFF.

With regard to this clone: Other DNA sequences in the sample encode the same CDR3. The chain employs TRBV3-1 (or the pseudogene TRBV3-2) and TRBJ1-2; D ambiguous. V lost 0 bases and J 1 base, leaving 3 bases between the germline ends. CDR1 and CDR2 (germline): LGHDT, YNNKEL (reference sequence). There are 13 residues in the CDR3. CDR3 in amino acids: CASSQDSNYGYTF. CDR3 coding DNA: TGTGCCAGCAGCCAAGACAGTAACTATGGCTACACCTTC.

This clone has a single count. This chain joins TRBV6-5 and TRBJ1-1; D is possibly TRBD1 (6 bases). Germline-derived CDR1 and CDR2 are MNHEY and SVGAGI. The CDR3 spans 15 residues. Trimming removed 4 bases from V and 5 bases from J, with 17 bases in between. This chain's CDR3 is CASSSEGGLGTEAFF. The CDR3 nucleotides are TGTGCCAGCAGTTCCGAGGGGGGGCTTGGGACTGAAGCTTTCTTT.

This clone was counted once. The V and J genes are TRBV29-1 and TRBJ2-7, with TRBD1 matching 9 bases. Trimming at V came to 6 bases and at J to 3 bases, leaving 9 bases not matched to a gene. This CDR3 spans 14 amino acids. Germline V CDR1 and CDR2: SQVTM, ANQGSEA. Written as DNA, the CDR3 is TGCAGCGTGGTACACCGGGACAGGGACTACGAGCAGTACTTC. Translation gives CSVVHRDRDYEQYF.

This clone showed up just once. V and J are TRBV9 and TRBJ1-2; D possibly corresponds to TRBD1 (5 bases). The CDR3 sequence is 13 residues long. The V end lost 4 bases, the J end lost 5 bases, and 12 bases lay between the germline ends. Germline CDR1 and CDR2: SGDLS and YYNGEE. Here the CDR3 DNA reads TGTGCCAGCAGCCTTCCGGGACTTTATGGCTACACCTTC. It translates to CASSLPGLYGYTF. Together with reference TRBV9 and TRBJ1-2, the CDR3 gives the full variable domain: DSGVTQTPKHLITATGQRVTLRCSPRSGDLSVYWYQQSLDQGLQFLIQYYNGEERAKGNILERFSAQQFPDLHSELNLSSLELGDSALYFCASSLPGLYGYTFGSGTRLTVV.